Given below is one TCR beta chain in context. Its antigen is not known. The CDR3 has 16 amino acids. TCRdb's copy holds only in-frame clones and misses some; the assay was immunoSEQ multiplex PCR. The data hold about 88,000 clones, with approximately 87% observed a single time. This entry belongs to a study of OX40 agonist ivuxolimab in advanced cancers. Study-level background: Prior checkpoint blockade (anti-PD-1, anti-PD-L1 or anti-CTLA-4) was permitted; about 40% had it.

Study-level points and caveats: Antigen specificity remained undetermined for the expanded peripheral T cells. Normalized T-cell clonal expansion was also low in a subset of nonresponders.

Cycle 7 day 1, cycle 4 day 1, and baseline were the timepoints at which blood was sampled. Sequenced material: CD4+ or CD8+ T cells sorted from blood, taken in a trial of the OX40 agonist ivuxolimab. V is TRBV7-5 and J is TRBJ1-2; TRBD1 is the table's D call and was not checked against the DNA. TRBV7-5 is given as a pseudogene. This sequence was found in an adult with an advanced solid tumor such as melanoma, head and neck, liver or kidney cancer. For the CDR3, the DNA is TGTGCCAGAAGCGGTAGGTCGGCAGGTCGGTGGTATGGCTACACCTTC. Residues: CARSGRSAGRWYGYTF.